This TCR beta chain was recorded in a study of beta chain features in type 1 diabetes (dated by TCRdb to 2017 to 2018). About the investigation overall: Patients and healthy donors did not differ in mean age, gender distribution, total cell number or subset yield. A total of approximately 99,000,000 sorted cells were examined across all samples, and RNA yield correlated strongly with the number of cells per subset. The study compared the TCRB repertoires of sorted circulating CD4+ T cell subsets in recently diagnosed type 1 diabetes patients with those in matched healthy donors. Regulatory and stem cell-like memory subsets were obtained from only 8 patients and roughly eight healthy donors, while naive and central memory subsets were obtained from all 30 or so donors.

V has 7 bases trimmed and J has 3 bases trimmed; junction bases matching no gene number 9. From the cysteine up to the phenylalanine, the CDR3 has a length of 15 residues. Only the CDR3 DNA is retained, 45 bases long and in frame from the first base. CDR1 and CDR2 are drawn from the germline V gene: SGHTA, FQGNSA. Here is what the overall study found, with its caveats: Only small numbers of individuals were included in the HLA sub-analyses, which left unresolved whether HLA type had any influence on TCRB rearrangement. Because cDNA rather than genomic DNA was sequenced, highly expressing activated cells could have been over-represented, although no difference in activation and CD3 levels was found between groups. Shorter templates might have been favored by PCR, but patient and control samples were amplified and corrected together, so both groups would have been affected equally by any skew. A moderate but significant shortening of TCRB CDR3 length was observed in type 1 diabetes patients in all four CD4+ subsets. At VDJ recombination sites, patients with type 1 diabetes made fewer insertions and deleted more nucleotides, a pattern implying thymic rearrangement abnormalities. Naive, central memory and regulatory TCRB repertoires appeared to be more similar among patients than among healthy donors.

Each donor gave one peripheral blood draw, approximately 100 mL on average, collected into heparinised tubes. Using a panel that included CD45RO, CCR7, CD25, CD127, CD95 and CD27, naive, central memory, regulatory and stem cell-like memory CD4+ T cells were sorted on a BD FACSAria II. All sorted populations exceeded 95% purity. Right away, PBMCs were isolated by Lymphoprep density gradient centrifugation and were stained directly, with no culture step. Samples were stained and sorted in pairs, with one healthy donor and one patient per experiment, so that batch effects were minimized. This clone was seen a handful of times. The target of this receptor is not known. Within one base of it there is no much larger clone, and no base qualities were kept. The entire amount of isolated RNA was reverse transcribed using the High Capacity cDNA Reverse Transcription Kit, so the sequenced TCRB transcripts were expressed ones. Deep immunoSEQ sequencing was performed on naive, central memory and regulatory T cell samples, with an average of roughly 3.6 million total reads per sample. Sorted cells were lysed in RLT buffer and RNA was extracted with DNase-treated RNeasy Micro or Mini kits, depending on cell number. Each cell subset was processed on its own to prevent cross-contamination, while patient and healthy donor samples were processed together. The immunoSEQ multiplex PCR was used to amplify TCRB sequences from cDNA, generating 87-bp fragments that spanned the CDR3 region. Sequencing of the amplicons was done on the Illumina HiSeq platform. For the original study's pipeline: Synthetic template baselines were used to correct PCR bias computationally, reads within Hamming distance 2 were collapsed together, and singletons that could not be merged were discarded. Reads were aligned against IMGT so that V, D and J genes, CDR3 length and insertions or deletions at six rearrangement sites could be assigned. Within each subset, clonotype counts were normalized to sorted cell number, and only after that were true diversity and Gini coefficients computed with the tcR R package. The overlap coefficient, calculated on TCRB nucleotide sequences, was used to quantify repertoire sharing. Out-of-frame TCRB sequences from naive cells were analyzed to stand in for the pre-selection repertoire. As stored in TCRdb, this immuneACCESS dataset retains in-frame rearrangements with V and J assigned. A fraction of the clones does not appear; measured against another copy, unresolved V genes explain less than half of the discrepancy, and the remainder lacks a known reason. That table furnishes V, J and clone size, whereas the DNA furnished D and trimming. The sample table shows a few hundred thousand clones, and 10% to 15% are seen once. Of the sample, about 0.01% is held by the ten largest clones.

The sample comprised naive CD4+ T cells from blood. What the cell subset or site label conveys for this sample: true naive CD4+ T cells. Recombination linked TRBV7-2 to TRBJ1-5, with TRBD1 identical over 7 junction bases. The origin of this receptor is a woman aged 18-29 years with type 1 diabetes. The DNA sequence follows: TGTGCCAGCAACCCCCAGGGGGGTAACAATCAGCCCCAGCATTTT. Translated, it gives CASNPQGGNNQPQHF.